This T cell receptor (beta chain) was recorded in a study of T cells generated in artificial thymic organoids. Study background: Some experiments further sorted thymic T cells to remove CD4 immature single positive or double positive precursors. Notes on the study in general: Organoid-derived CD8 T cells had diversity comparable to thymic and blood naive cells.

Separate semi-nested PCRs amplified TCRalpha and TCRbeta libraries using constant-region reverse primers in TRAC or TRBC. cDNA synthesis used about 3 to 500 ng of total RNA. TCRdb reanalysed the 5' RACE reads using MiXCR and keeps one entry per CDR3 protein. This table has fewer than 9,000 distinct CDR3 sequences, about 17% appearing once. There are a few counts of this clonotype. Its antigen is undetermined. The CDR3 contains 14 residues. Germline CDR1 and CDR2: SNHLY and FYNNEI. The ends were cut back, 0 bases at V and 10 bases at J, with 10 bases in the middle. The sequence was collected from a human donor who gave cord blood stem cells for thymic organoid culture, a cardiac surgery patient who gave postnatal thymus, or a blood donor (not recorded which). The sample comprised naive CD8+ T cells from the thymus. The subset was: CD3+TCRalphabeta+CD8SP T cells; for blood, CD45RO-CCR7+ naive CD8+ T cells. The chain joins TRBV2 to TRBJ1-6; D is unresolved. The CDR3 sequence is CASSEALFTSPLHF. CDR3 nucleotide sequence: TGTGCCAGCAGTGAAGCGCTTTTTACCTCACCCCTCCACTTT. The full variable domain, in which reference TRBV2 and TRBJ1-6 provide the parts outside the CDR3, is EPEVTQTPSHQVTQMGQEVILRCVPISNHLYFYWYRQILGQKVEFLVSFYNNEISEKSEIFDDQFSVERPDGSNFTLKIRSTKLEDSAMYFCASSEALFTSPLHFGNGTRLTVT.